This T cell receptor beta chain was found in a study of blood T cell repertoires in COVID-19. In the study overall: From the United States, Italy and Spain came samples of acute and convalescent COVID-19. T cells, B-cell-depleted T cells, or PBMCs supplied cDNA or gDNA.

Authors' processing steps: Reference gene primer amplification yielded estimated nucleated cell counts. Repertoires were generated with immunoSEQ multiplex PCR, while TCRdb's copy carries only in-frame clones and drops some. The D gene and trimming were derived from the DNA, and the V and J assignments and clone size from that table. Found here are 200,000 to 250,000 clones, approximately 90% of them singletons; the top ten hold less than 15%. Germline CDR1 SGHDT, CDR2 YYEEEE. With 6 bases removed from V and 3 bases from J, the gap between germline ends came to 12 bases. The CDR3 has 13 residues. This TCR derives from a woman aged 18-30 years who had recovered from COVID-19. Sequences were obtained from peripheral blood. The genes are TRBV5-6 and TRBJ1-2; TRBD1 might be the D (6 bases). The CDR3 DNA is TGTGCCAGCACTTCGTCAGGGGACTATGGCTACACCTTC. Its translation is CASTSSGDYGYTF.